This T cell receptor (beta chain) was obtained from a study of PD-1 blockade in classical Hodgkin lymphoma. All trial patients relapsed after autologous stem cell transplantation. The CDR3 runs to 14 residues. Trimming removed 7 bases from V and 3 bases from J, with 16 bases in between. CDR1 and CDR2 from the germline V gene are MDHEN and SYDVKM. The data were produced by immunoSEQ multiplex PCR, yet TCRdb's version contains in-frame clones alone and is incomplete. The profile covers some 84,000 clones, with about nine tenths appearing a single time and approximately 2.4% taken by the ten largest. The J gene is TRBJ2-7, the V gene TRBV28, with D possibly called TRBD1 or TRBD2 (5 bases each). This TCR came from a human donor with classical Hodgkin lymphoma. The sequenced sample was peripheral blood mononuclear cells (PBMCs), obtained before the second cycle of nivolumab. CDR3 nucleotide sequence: TGTGCCAGCACCCCGAAAGGGACCCGCTACGAGCAGTACTTC. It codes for CASTPKGTRYEQYF.